The 28 T cell receptor beta chains in this list originate from one sample, sequenced in a study of cytomegalovirus exposure and HLA in healthy donors. PCR involved 60 Vbeta and 13 Jbeta primers. Repertoires were generated with immunoSEQ multiplex PCR, while TCRdb's copy carries only in-frame clones and drops some. The sample records 100,000 to 150,000 clones, roughly 78% being singletons. The specimen was PBMCs. These receptors all come from a man aged 25 to 40 in good health and CMV-seropositive.

The chain links TRBV7-2 to TRBJ2-7; D perhaps matches TRBD2 (6 bases). The germline V gene has CDR1 SGHTA and CDR2 FQGNSA. The CDR3 covers 16 residues. With 2 bases removed from V and 0 bases from J, the gap between germline ends came to 14 bases. CDR3 DNA sequence: TGTGCCAGCAGCTTACAGGCTAGCGTCTCCTCCTACGAGCAGTACTTC. Protein product: CASSLQASVSSYEQYF.

The chain joins TRBV11-2 to TRBJ2-3; 8 bases fit TRBD2. CDR1 and CDR2 (germline): SGHAT, FQNNGV. V lost 0 bases and J lost 6; bases outside the gene matches: 5. The CDR3 length is 15 residues. CDR3 sequence: CASSLDWREADTQYF. The CDR3 DNA follows: TGTGCCAGCAGCTTAGATTGGCGGGAGGCCGATACGCAGTATTTT.

The V gene is TRBV25-1, the J gene TRBJ2-6; no definite D call. V was cut by 0 bases and J by 1 base, with 4 bases left in between. CDR3 length: 15 amino acids. CDR1 MGHDK and CDR2 SYGVNS come from the germline V gene. The CDR3 DNA reads as TGTGCCAGCAGTGAATATTATTCTGGGGCCAACGTCCTGACTTTC. Amino acids: CASSEYYSGANVLTF.

V and J are TRBV9 and TRBJ2-7, with TRBD1 matching over 8 bases. CDR3 length: 12 amino acids. Looked up from germline, CDR1 is SGDLS and CDR2 is YYNGEE. Unmatched junction bases numbered 3, after V lost 4 bases and J lost 6 bases. Here the CDR3 reads CASSLTGGEQYF. The CDR3 nucleotides read TGTGCCAGCAGCCTTACAGGGGGCGAGCAGTACTTC.

The V call is TRBV18, the J call TRBJ2-3; a weak D match, TRBD1 (6 bases). Deletions cut 3 bases from V and 3 bases from J, with 16 bases between. CDR1 is KGHSH, CDR2 LQKENI, per germline. CDR3 size: 16 residues. In nucleotides, the CDR3 is TGTGCCAGCTCACCTCGACAGGATCAAGGGACAGATACGCAGTATTTT. Its translation: CASSPRQDQGTDTQYF. The full variable domain, with the rest looked up from reference TRBV18 and TRBJ2-3, is NAGVMQNPRHLVRRRGQEARLRCSPMKGHSHVYWYRQLPEEGLKFMVYLQKENIIDESGMPKERFSAEFPKEGPSILRIQQVVRGDSAAYFCASSPRQDQGTDTQYFGPGTRLTVL.

The V call is TRBV27, the J call TRBJ2-5, with D hard to call. V was clipped by 1 base and J by 14 bases, with 17 bases between them. The CDR3 loop spans 13 amino acids. Looked up from germline, CDR1 is MNHEY and CDR2 is SMNVEV (reference sequence). CDR3 protein: CASSLFPTVDVYF. CDR3 nucleotide sequence: TGTGCCAGCAGTTTATTCCCCACAGTCGACGTTTACTTC.

This clone was counted once. The chain employs TRBV7-2 and TRBJ2-1; TRBD2 matches at 7 bases. The ends lost 0 bases at V and 6 bases at J; junction bases unmatched: 2. The CDR3 totals 14 residues. The germline V gene encodes CDR1 SGHTA and CDR2 FQGNSA. Here the CDR3 reads CASSLAGGSNEQFF. The DNA for the CDR3 is TGTGCCAGCAGCTTAGCGGGCGGGAGCAATGAGCAGTTCTTC.

V and J are TRBV11-2 and TRBJ2-1; D perhaps matches TRBD2 (5 bases). V was pared by 2 bases and J by 12 bases, with 11 bases between. The CDR3 length is 12 residues. The germline CDR1 and CDR2 sequences are SGHAT and FQNNGV. This CDR3 is CASSLSGLGQFF. CDR3 DNA sequence: TGTGCCAGCAGCTTATCTGGACTTGGGCAGTTCTTC.

The chain combines TRBV10-1 with TRBJ2-7, with 7 nucleotides matching TRBD1. The CDR3 runs 16 residues. Germline V gene sequence: CDR1 WNHNN, CDR2 SYGVQD (reference sequence). J gave up 1 base and V 0 bases, and 6 bases lay outside the gene matches. The CDR3, as DNA: TGCGCCAGCAGTGAGTCGCGGACAGGTGAATCCTACGAGCAGTACTTC. Amino acids: CASSESRTGESYEQYF.

This clone showed up just once. The CDR3 loop is CASSLEQNTGELFF. The CDR3, as DNA: TGTGCCAGCAGCTTGGAGCAGAACACCGGGGAGCTGTTTTTT. V usage is TRBV5-4 and J usage is TRBJ2-2, with D unresolved. Trimming removed 0 bases from V and 1 base from J, with 4 bases in between. Germline CDR1 and CDR2: SGHNT and YYREEE (reference sequence). This CDR3 is built from 14 residues.

This chain uses TRBV15 with TRBJ1-3; possible D gene TRBD1, 5 bases. Trimming removed 3 bases from V and 9 bases from J, with 15 bases in between. Germline V lookup: CDR1 LNHNV, CDR2 YYDKDF (reference sequence). This CDR3 is built from 14 residues. The CDR3 DNA reads TGTGCCACCAGCAGGCAGGGAGGCCCCGGCACCATATATTTT. Protein sequence: CATSRQGGPGTIYF.

The chain has TRBV5-6 and TRBJ2-7; D perhaps matches TRBD1 (5 bases). V was cut by 0 bases and J by 4 bases, with 14 bases left in between. The CDR3 contains 15 residues. In germline, CDR1 is SGHDT, CDR2 YYEEEE. Here the CDR3 DNA reads TGTGCCAGCAGCTTGGGGGCAGGGTCTTGGTACGAGCAGTACTTC. Its protein product is CASSLGAGSWYEQYF.

This chain joins TRBV5-1 and TRBJ2-2; the D gene is possibly TRBD2 (6 bases). The CDR3 has 16 residues. In germline, CDR1 is SGHRS, CDR2 YFSETQ. V was cut by 4 bases and J by 5 bases, with 18 bases left in between. The CDR3 is CASSTRWGERTGELFF. In DNA form, the CDR3 reads TGCGCCAGCAGCACACGTTGGGGGGAGAGAACCGGGGAGCTGTTTTTT.

V and J are TRBV19 and TRBJ1-5, with D possibly TRBD1 on 5 matching bases. Germline V gene sequence: CDR1 LNHDA, CDR2 SQIVND (reference sequence). Trimming removed 5 bases from V and 0 bases from J, with 8 bases in between. The CDR3 runs 14 residues. CDR3 nucleotide sequence: TGTGCCAGTAGTCCTCAGGGTAGCAATCAGCCCCAGCATTTT. Protein sequence: CASSPQGSNQPQHF.

The chain has TRBV7-2 and TRBJ2-6; no clear D gene. The CDR3 extends over 16 amino acids. The germline CDR1 and CDR2 sequences are SGHTA and FQGNSA. V lost 1 base to trimming and J lost 0 bases, with 7 bases between them. CDR3 bases: TGTGCCAGCAGCTTAGGGCACCTCTCTGGGGCCAACGTCCTGACTTTC. This codes for CASSLGHLSGANVLTF.

This clone was detected a few times. The sample holds other DNA sequences that translate to the same CDR3. This chain uses TRBV4-2 with TRBJ2-7, with TRBD2 identical over 9 bases. Germline V gives CDR1 LGHNA, CDR2 YNFKEQ. Trimming took 0 bases from V and 1 from J; bases not matched to a gene: 7. This CDR3 contains 17 residues. The CDR3 loop is CASSQDPTSGSSYEQYF. Here the CDR3 DNA reads TGTGCCAGCAGCCAAGACCCAACTAGCGGGTCTTCCTACGAGCAGTACTTC.

Only a few counts were recorded for this clone. The V gene is TRBV7-8, the J gene TRBJ1-5; tentative D call: TRBD1 (5 bases). CDR3 length equals 13 residues. V lost 8 bases to trimming and J lost 1 base, with 9 bases between them. CDR1 SGHVS and CDR2 FQNEAQ come from the germline V gene. The CDR3 loop reads CASGRDSNQPQHF. The DNA for the CDR3 is TGTGCCAGCGGGAGGGACAGCAATCAGCCCCAGCATTTT. Together with reference TRBV7-8 and TRBJ1-5, the CDR3 gives the full variable domain: GAGVSQSPRYKVAKRGQDVALRCDPISGHVSLFWYQQALGQGPEFLTYFQNEAQLDKSGLPSDRFFAERPEGSVSTLKIQRTQQEDSAVYLCASGRDSNQPQHFGDGTRLSIL.

The chain uses TRBV6-5 and TRBJ2-3, with TRBD2 identical over 11 bases. Germline-derived CDR1 and CDR2 are MNHEY and SVGAGI. This CDR3 has 15 residues. V lost 6 bases, J lost 3 bases, and 5 bases stayed unmatched. CDR3 sequence: CASRTSGRGTDTQYF. The CDR3 DNA reads TGTGCCAGCAGAACTAGCGGGAGAGGGACAGATACGCAGTATTTT.

This clone was recorded a few times. The chain uses TRBV20-1 and TRBJ2-7; D unclear. V was trimmed by 3 bases and J by 4 bases, leaving 4 bases between them. Germline V lookup: CDR1 DFQATT, CDR2 SNEGSKA (reference sequence). CDR3 length: 10 amino acids. The CDR3 is CSASEYEQYF. The CDR3 coding sequence is TGCAGTGCTAGCGAGTACGAGCAGTACTTC.

This rearrangement joins TRBV4-3 to TRBJ1-5; 7 bases agree with TRBD1. CDR3 length: 19 amino acids. V dropped 2 bases and J dropped 4; count of bases not matched to a gene: 17. Germline V gene sequence: CDR1 LGHNA, CDR2 YSLEER. CDR3 protein: CASSQNAFSGTAINQPQHF. CDR3 nucleotides: TGCGCCAGCAGCCAAAATGCCTTCTCCGGGACAGCGATTAATCAGCCCCAGCATTTT.

The chain recombines TRBV4-2 with TRBJ2-3, with 9 bases that match TRBD2. Germline V gene data show CDR1 as LGHNA and CDR2 as YNFKEQ. The CDR3 extends over 18 amino acids. Trimming removed 0 bases from V and 6 bases from J; junction bases left unmatched: 13. CDR3 amino acids: CASSQDQGWAGGGDTQYF. The CDR3, as DNA: TGTGCCAGCAGCCAAGACCAGGGCTGGGCGGGAGGGGGGGATACGCAGTATTTT.

The rearrangement uses TRBV29-1 and TRBJ1-1, with D possibly matching TRBD1 (6 bases). This CDR3 is built from 13 residues. Germline CDR1 and CDR2: SQVTM and ANQGSEA. Trimming removed 4 bases from V and 1 base from J, with 10 bases in between. The CDR3 loop is CSVAGTSNTEAFF. In DNA form, the CDR3 reads TGCAGCGTTGCTGGGACATCGAACACTGAAGCTTTCTTT.

This clone was found once. The rearrangement uses TRBV13 and TRBJ2-4, with 9 positions matching TRBD1. The CDR3 runs 17 residues. Germline-derived CDR1 and CDR2 are PRHDT and FYEKMQ (reference sequence). The V gene end was trimmed by 7 bases and the J gene end by 0 bases; junction bases not matched to a gene: 10. This chain's CDR3 is CASTEGQGYLAKNIQYF. The CDR3 DNA is TGTGCCAGCACCGAGGGACAGGGCTACTTAGCCAAAAACATTCAGTACTTC.

The rearrangement uses TRBV6-5 and TRBJ1-4; D ambiguous. There are 14 residues in the CDR3. CDR1 is MNHEY and CDR2 is SVGAGI in the germline V gene. V dropped 2 bases and J dropped 8 bases, with 12 bases sitting between them. CDR3 residues: CASSYPSGEEKLFF. The CDR3 DNA is TGTGCCAGCAGTTACCCATCGGGAGAGGAAAAACTGTTTTTT.

In this sample, this clone turned up a few times. The chain has TRBV28 and TRBJ2-2; 8 bases align to TRBD2. This CDR3 spans 17 amino acids. The V and J ends lost 5 bases and 4 bases, in that order; junction bases with no gene match: 12. Germline V gene sequence: CDR1 MDHEN, CDR2 SYDVKM. CDR3 residues: CASSPSGSVVGTGELFF. The CDR3 region has the DNA TGTGCCAGCAGTCCCAGCGGGAGCGTAGTAGGCACCGGGGAGCTGTTTTTT.

The chain combines TRBV10-3 with TRBJ2-2; D perhaps matches TRBD2 (6 bases). V gave up 10 bases and J gave up 4 bases, with 22 bases separating them. Per the germline V gene, CDR1 is ENHRY and CDR2 is SYGVKD. This CDR3 comprises 16 residues. CDR3 sequence reads: CATSWESPGVTGELFF. CDR3 DNA sequence: TGTGCCACGTCTTGGGAATCACCGGGAGTCACCGGGGAGCTGTTTTTT.

The J gene is TRBJ1-2, the V gene TRBV19, with 7 positions matching TRBD1. The trim removed 7 bases at V and 7 bases at J, leaving 9 bases unmatched. CDR1 is LNHDA and CDR2 is SQIVND in the germline V gene (reference sequence). This CDR3 region has 13 residues. The CDR3 here is CASTRQGLFGYTF. The DNA for the CDR3 is TGTGCCAGTACCCGACAGGGACTCTTTGGCTACACCTTC.

V gene TRBV2 combines with J gene TRBJ2-3, with 10 bases lining up with TRBD1. The CDR3 has 19 amino acids. V trimming: 6 bases; J trimming: 3 bases; junction bases outside the gene matches: 18. Per the germline V gene, CDR1 is SNHLY and CDR2 is FYNNEI. The CDR3 reads CASRPRTGGLAGSTDTQYF. The CDR3 DNA sequence: TGTGCCAGCAGACCAAGGACAGGGGGGTTGGCGGGTTCAACAGATACGCAGTATTTT.